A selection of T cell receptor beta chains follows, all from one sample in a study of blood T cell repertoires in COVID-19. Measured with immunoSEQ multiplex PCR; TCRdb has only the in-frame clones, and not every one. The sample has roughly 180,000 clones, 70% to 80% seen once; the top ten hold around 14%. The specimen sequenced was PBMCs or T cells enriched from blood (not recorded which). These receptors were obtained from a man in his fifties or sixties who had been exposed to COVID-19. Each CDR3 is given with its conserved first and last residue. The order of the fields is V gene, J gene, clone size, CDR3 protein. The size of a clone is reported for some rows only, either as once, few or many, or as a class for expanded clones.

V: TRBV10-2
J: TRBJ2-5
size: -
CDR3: CASSITSGSGETQYF

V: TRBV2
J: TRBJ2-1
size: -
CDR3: CASRRGSYNEQFF

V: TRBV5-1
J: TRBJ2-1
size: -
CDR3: CASSLGGLGGVRGEQFF

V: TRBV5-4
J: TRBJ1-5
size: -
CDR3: CASSQGQDPNQPQHF

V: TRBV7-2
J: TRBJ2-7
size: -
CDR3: CASSLSGSQYEQYF

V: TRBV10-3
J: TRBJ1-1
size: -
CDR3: CAISELASGANTEAFF

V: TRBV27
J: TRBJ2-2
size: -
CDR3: CASSLGFVVGEDTGELFF

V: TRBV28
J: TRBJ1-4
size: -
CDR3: CASSLGGWSNEKLFF

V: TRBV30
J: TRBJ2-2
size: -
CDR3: CAWRLAGGSTGELFF

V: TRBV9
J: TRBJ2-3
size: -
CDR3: CASSVRLAGVGTDTQYF

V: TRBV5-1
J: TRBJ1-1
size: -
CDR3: CASSAGQGLANTEAFF

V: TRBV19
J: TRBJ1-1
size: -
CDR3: CASRPTGEMNTEAFF

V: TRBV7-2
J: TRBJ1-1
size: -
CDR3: CASSLRGTGSGTEAFF

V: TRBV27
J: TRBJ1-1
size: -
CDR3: CASSLNQGTEAFF

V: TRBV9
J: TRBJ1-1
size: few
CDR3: CASSLAGAGWTEAFF

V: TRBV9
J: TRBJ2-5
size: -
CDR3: CASSTGQGSGETQYF

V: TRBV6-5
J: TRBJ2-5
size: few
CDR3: CASRRTGGRETQYF

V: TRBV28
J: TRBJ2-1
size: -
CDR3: CASSLSRTSGHNEQFF

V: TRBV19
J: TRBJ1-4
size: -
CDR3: CASSIARRGTGGDEKLFF

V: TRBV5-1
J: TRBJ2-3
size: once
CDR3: CASSYGLAGGTHTDTQYF

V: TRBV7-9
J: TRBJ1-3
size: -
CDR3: CASSLVAGAPGNTIYF

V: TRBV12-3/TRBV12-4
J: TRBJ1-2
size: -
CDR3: CASSSGQGGGYTF

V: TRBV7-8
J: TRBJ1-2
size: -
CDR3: CASSLILEASNYGYTF

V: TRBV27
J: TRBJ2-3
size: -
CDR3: CASSLAGRTDTQYF

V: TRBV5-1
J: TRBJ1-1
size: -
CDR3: CASSWVPGVSYTEAFF

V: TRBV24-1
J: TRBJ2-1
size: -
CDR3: CATSDPTSGPYNEQFF

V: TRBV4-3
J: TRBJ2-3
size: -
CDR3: CASSQDGGGADTQYF

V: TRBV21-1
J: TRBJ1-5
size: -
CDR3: CASSKASAGWHQPQHF

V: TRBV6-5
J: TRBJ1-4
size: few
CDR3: CASSFVGDEKLFF

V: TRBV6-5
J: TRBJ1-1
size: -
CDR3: CASSLLGNTEAFF

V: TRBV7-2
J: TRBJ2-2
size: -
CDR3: CASSLTTNTGELFF

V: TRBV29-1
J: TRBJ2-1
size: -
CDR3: CSIRTGGDEQFF

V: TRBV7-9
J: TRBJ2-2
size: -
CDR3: CASSSPPGQGADTGELFF

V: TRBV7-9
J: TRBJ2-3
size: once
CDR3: CASSLGQGPDTQYF

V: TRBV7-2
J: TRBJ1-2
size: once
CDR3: CASSLEVSNYGYTF

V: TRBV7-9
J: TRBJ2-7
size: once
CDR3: CASSPSRTGGYEQYF

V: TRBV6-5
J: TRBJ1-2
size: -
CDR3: CASSYSGDRAGYTF

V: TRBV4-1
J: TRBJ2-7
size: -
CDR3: CASSQLPPPGRELGEQYF

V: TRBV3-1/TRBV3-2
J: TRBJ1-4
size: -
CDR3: CASSQDLRQGYEKLFF

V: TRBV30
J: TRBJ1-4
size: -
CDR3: CAWSRDRGNEKLFF

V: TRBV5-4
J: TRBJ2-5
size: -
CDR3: CASSLSLEMETQYF

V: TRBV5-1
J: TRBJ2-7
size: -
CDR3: CASSLGAYEQYF

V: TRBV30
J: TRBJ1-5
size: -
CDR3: CAWRGGVNQPQHF

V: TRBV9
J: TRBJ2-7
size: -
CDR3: CASSFGQSKSYEQYF

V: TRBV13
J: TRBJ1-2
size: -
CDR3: CASSSGRDYGYTF

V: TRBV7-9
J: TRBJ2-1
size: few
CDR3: CASSSSGGGTEQFF

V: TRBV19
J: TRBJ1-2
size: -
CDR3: CASNGRVLGDYGYTF

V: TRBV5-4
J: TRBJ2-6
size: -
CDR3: CASSLAFNSGANVLTF

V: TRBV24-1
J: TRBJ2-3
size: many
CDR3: CATSDLITSAESTDTQYF

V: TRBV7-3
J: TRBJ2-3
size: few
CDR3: CASSYTGGTDTQYF

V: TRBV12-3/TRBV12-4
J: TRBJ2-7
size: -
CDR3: CASSSDYEQYF

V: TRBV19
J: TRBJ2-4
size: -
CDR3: CASSITSRGGIAKNIQYF

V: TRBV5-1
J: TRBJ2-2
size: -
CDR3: CASSIQTGGATGELFF

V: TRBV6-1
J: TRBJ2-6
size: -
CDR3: CASSDNGANVLTF

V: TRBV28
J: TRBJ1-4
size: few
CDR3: CASSTAYRGPATFEKLFF

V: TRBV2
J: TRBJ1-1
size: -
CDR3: CASRGQLNTEAFF

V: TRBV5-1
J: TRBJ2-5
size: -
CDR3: CASSSSGMFQETQYF

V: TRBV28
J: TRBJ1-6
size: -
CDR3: CASSSDRGNNSPLHF

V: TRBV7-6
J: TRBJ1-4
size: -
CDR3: CASSLSLGSEKLFF